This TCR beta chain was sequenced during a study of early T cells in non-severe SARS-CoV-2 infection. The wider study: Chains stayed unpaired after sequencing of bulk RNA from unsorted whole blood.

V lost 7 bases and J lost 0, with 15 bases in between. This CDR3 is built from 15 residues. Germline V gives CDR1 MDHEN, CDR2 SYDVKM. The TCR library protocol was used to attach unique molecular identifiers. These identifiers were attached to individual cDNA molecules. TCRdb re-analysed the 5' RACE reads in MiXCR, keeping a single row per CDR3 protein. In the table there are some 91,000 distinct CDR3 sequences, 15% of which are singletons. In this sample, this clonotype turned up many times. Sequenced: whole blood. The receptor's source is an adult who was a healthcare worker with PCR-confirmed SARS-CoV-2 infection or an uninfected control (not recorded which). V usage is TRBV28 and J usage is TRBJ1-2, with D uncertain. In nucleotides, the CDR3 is TGTGCCAGCAATCCAGCACCGCTAGCTAACTATGGCTACACCTTC. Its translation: CASNPAPLANYGYTF.